Listed below are T cell receptor beta chains from one sample, sequenced in a study of cytomegalovirus exposure and HLA in healthy donors. Measured with immunoSEQ multiplex PCR; TCRdb has only the in-frame clones, and not every one. The sample lists more than 65,000 clones, about 79% occurring once. The material sequenced was PBMCs. These receptors were obtained from a man younger than 35 in good health and CMV-seropositive. Both conserved end residues are part of each CDR3. A D gene is named only where the DNA matches it firmly. Rows give clone size only sometimes, using once, few, many, or a class for an expanded clone.

clone size	D gene	V gene	J gene	CDR3 protein	CDR3 DNA
-	TRBD2	TRBV28	TRBJ2-7	CASSLRLASIYEQYF	TGTGCCAGCAGTTTGCGACTAGCCTCAATCTACGAGCAGTACTTC
once	TRBD1	TRBV27	TRBJ1-2	CASKLGTANYGYTF	TGTGCCAGCAAGCTGGGGACAGCCAACTATGGCTACACCTTC
-	-	TRBV1	TRBJ1-1	CTSSQERGPNTEAFF	TGCACCAGCAGCCAAGAAAGAGGCCCGAACACTGAAGCTTTCTTT
-	TRBD2	TRBV28	TRBJ2-7	CASSLYWTRPKGTSGRKPYEQYF	TGTGCCAGCAGTTTGTATTGGACAAGACCTAAGGGGACTAGCGGGAGGAAACCCTACGAGCAGTACTTC
-	-	TRBV5-8	TRBJ1-3	CASRLLVNRGYGNTIYF	TGTGCCAGCAGGCTACTAGTCAATCGGGGATACGGAAACACCATATATTTT
-	-	TRBV28	TRBJ2-7	CASRPQGGSYEQYF	TGTGCCAGCAGGCCGCAGGGTGGTTCCTACGAGCAGTACTTC
-	-	TRBV28	TRBJ2-7	CASKGTYEQYF	TGTGCCAGCAAGGGGACCTACGAGCAGTACTTC
-	TRBD2	TRBV19	TRBJ2-1	CASSILAGYNEQFF	TGTGCCAGTAGTATTCTAGCGGGGTACAATGAGCAGTTCTTC
-	-	TRBV28	TRBJ1-5	CASSIRVQPQHF	TGTGCCAGCAGTATCAGGGTTCAGCCCCAGCATTTT
-	-	TRBV7-3	TRBJ1-1	CASSTRQGDTEAFF	TGTGCCAGCAGCACCCGACAAGGGGACACTGAAGCTTTCTTT
-	-	TRBV19	TRBJ1-2	CASSPPDYGYTF	TGTGCCAGTAGCCCCCCCGACTATGGCTACACCTTC
-	TRBD1	TRBV5-4	TRBJ2-3	CASSSGQGIRSTDTQYF	TGTGCCAGCAGCTCGGGACAGGGGATCCGGAGCACAGATACGCAGTATTTT
-	TRBD1	TRBV7-2	TRBJ2-1	CASSSGQGKRFDEQFF	TGTGCCAGCAGCTCGGGACAGGGGAAGAGGTTCGATGAGCAGTTCTTC
-	-	TRBV28	TRBJ2-5	CARDSETQYF	TGTGCCAGGGACTCAGAGACCCAGTACTTC
-	-	TRBV10-3	TRBJ2-7	CAISDSSLDEQYF	TGTGCCATCAGTGATTCGAGTTTGGACGAGCAGTACTTC
once	-	TRBV14	TRBJ2-1	CASSPDGPYNEQFF	TGTGCCAGCAGCCCTGATGGGCCCTACAATGAGCAGTTCTTC
-	TRBD2	TRBV11-2	TRBJ2-1	CASSQGLVRDEQFF	TGTGCCAGCAGCCAAGGACTAGTTCGCGATGAGCAGTTCTTC
-	-	TRBV29-1	TRBJ2-1	CSVEERKLALRYNEQFF	TGCAGCGTTGAAGAAAGGAAACTAGCCCTCCGCTACAATGAGCAGTTCTTC
-	TRBD1	TRBV14	TRBJ2-5	CASSTRQGWKTQYF	TGTGCCAGCAGCACCAGACAGGGTTGGAAGACCCAGTACTTC
-	TRBD1	TRBV20-1	TRBJ1-1	CSAKTGAAFF	TGCAGTGCAAAAACAGGGGCGGCTTTCTTT
-	TRBD2	TRBV9	TRBJ2-1	CASSALGLAQFF	TGTGCCAGCAGCGCCCTTGGACTAGCGCAGTTCTTC
few	-	TRBV28	TRBJ2-6	CASSLPADSGANVLTF	TGTGCCAGCAGTTTACCCGCAGACTCTGGGGCCAACGTCCTGACTTTC
once	TRBD2	TRBV13	TRBJ2-7	CASSDLAGVYF	TGTGCCAGCAGCGACTTAGCGGGAGTGTACTTC
-	TRBD2	TRBV9	TRBJ2-1	CASSLPSGSVHEQFF	TGTGCCAGCAGCCTACCTAGCGGGAGTGTCCATGAGCAGTTCTTC
-	-	TRBV7-6	TRBJ2-7	CASSLTGYEQYF	TGTGCCAGCAGCCTGACAGGTTACGAGCAGTACTTC
-	-	TRBV5-4	TRBJ2-7	CASSLEHEQYF	TGTGCCAGCAGCTTGGAGCACGAGCAGTACTTC
-	TRBD1	TRBV5-1	TRBJ1-1	CASSWGQGENTEAFF	TGCGCCAGCAGCTGGGGCCAGGGGGAGAACACTGAAGCTTTCTTT
-	TRBD1	TRBV25-1	TRBJ1-2	CASSTGTGSVGYTF	TGTGCCAGCTCGACCGGGACAGGATCGGTAGGCTACACCTTC
-	-	TRBV6-5	TRBJ2-7	CASSYRLGYEQYF	TGTGCCAGCAGTTACCGACTAGGGTACGAGCAGTACTTC
-	TRBD1	TRBV5-4	TRBJ1-1	CASSLDSQGARYTEAFF	TGTGCCAGCAGCTTGGACAGTCAGGGGGCGCGGTACACTGAAGCTTTCTTT
few	TRBD1	TRBV29-1	TRBJ1-2	CSVEGQQGYGYTF	TGCAGCGTTGAGGGACAGCAGGGCTATGGCTACACCTTC
-	TRBD1	TRBV4-1	TRBJ1-5	CASSQSGGLQPQHF	TGCGCCAGCAGCCAGTCAGGGGGCTTGCAGCCCCAGCATTTT
-	-	TRBV6-5	TRBJ1-1	CASTGQPNTEAFF	TGTGCCAGTACTGGACAGCCGAACACTGAAGCTTTCTTT
-	TRBD1	TRBV15	TRBJ1-5	CATSRAGQGDQPQHF	TGTGCCACCAGCAGAGCCGGACAGGGGGATCAGCCCCAGCATTTT
-	TRBD1	TRBV4-1	TRBJ2-1	CASSQHSDRPGYEQFF	TGCGCCAGCAGCCAACATTCGGACAGGCCGGGATATGAGCAGTTCTTC
once	-	TRBV7-6	TRBJ2-7	CASSLDPGLNEQYF	TGTGCCAGCAGCTTAGACCCAGGGTTGAACGAGCAGTACTTC
few	-	TRBV6-5	TRBJ1-1	CASSRQLHTEAFF	TGTGCCAGCAGTCGACAGTTGCACACTGAAGCTTTCTTT
few	TRBD2	TRBV7-3	TRBJ2-1	CASSRSGSSYNEQFF	TGTGCCAGCAGCCGAAGCGGGAGCTCCTACAATGAGCAGTTCTTC
-	TRBD2	TRBV11-2	TRBJ2-3	CASSVAGGWTDTQYF	TGTGCCAGCAGCGTAGCGGGAGGTTGGACAGATACGCAGTATTTT
-	-	TRBV4-2	TRBJ1-3	CASSQVALLSGNTIYF	TGTGCCAGCAGCCAAGTAGCTTTGCTCTCTGGAAACACCATATATTTT
-	TRBD1	TRBV4-1	TRBJ1-4	CASRPGPGGSEKLFF	TGCGCCAGCAGGCCTGGCCCAGGGGGAAGTGAAAAACTGTTTTTT
-	-	TRBV2	TRBJ2-7	CASSAYQGPNYEQYF	TGTGCCAGCAGTGCCTATCAGGGGCCCAACTACGAGCAGTACTTC
-	-	TRBV9	TRBJ2-2	CASSAYTGELFF	TGTGCCAGCAGCGCATACACCGGGGAGCTGTTTTTT
-	TRBD1	TRBV15	TRBJ2-7	CATSSGQVGYEQYF	TGTGCCACCAGCAGTGGACAGGTCGGCTACGAGCAGTACTTC
once	TRBD1	TRBV4-1	TRBJ2-7	CASSQGVRGPRGNSGQYF	TGCGCCAGCAGCCAGGGGGTTAGGGGGCCTAGAGGGAACTCGGGGCAGTACTTC